The present entry profiles one TCR beta chain with its context. The record originates from a study of blood T cell repertoires in COVID-19. V lost 2 bases, J lost 2 bases, and 6 bases stayed unmatched. The CDR3 is 17 amino acids. Germline V lookup: CDR1 SEHNR, CDR2 FQNEAQ (reference sequence). The data were produced by immunoSEQ multiplex PCR, yet TCRdb's version contains in-frame clones alone and is incomplete. The sample has some 360,000 clones; around 90% are singletons. The chain employs TRBV7-9 and TRBJ2-3, with 11 bases lining up with TRBD2. This TCR was sampled from a woman in her fifties or sixties with COVID-19, enrolled during active disease. The material sequenced was peripheral blood. CDR3 nucleotide sequence: TGTGCCAGCAGCTTATCCCTAGCGGGGGGAACCACAGATACGCAGTATTTT. Protein: CASSLSLAGGTTDTQYF.